These T cell receptor beta chains were read from a single sample in a study of siplizumab effects on memory and regulatory T cells. Profiling relied on immunoSEQ multiplex PCR, and the TCRdb table lists in-frame clones only, not all of them. The repertoire holds over 100,000 clones, with approximately 93% as singletons. The sample taken for sequencing was Tregs sorted from blood. Receptors originate from a human donor in good health. The CDR3 runs from the conserved cysteine through the conserved F or W. D genes are given only for firm matches. Expanded clones are given a class, and other clones once, few, many or no size at all.

clone size	V gene	J gene	D gene	CDR3 DNA	CDR3 protein
NA	TRBV7-9	TRBJ1-2	NA	TGTGCCAGCCGGGCTGGGGGTGACTATGGCTACACCTTC	CASRAGGDYGYTF
NA	TRBV18	TRBJ2-7	NA	TGTGCCAGCTCATCGGCCGTGGGGGCGAGGAACGAGCAGTACTTC	CASSSAVGARNEQYF
NA	TRBV5-1	TRBJ2-7	TRBD1	TGCGCCAGCACCCCCCGGGACAGGGCCCACGAGCAGTACTTC	CASTPRDRAHEQYF
once	TRBV18	TRBJ1-3	TRBD1	TGTGCCAGCTCATCGGACAGGGGAAACACCATATATTTT	CASSSDRGNTIYF
NA	TRBV5-1	TRBJ2-7	NA	TGCGCCAGCAGCTTGTACGTCGGGGGAGACTCCTACGAGCAGTACTTC	CASSLYVGGDSYEQYF
once	TRBV19	TRBJ1-2	NA	TGTGCAGTTGGCCTTACAGGACACTACCCATATGGCTACACCTTC	CAVGLTGHYPYGYTF
NA	TRBV6-6	TRBJ2-5	NA	TGTGCCAGCAGGCGGGACAGCATACTTGGAGAGACCCAGTACTTC	CASRRDSILGETQYF
NA	TRBV4-2	TRBJ1-4	TRBD1	TGTGCCAGCAGCCAAAGGACAGGGGGCGTTACTTCAGCTAATGAAAAACTGTTTTTT	CASSQRTGGVTSANEKLFF
NA	TRBV4-1	TRBJ2-1	TRBD2	TGCGCCAGCAGCCAAGGACTAGCGGGAGCCGTCAATGAGCAGTTCTTC	CASSQGLAGAVNEQFF
NA	TRBV11-2	TRBJ2-1	NA	TGTGCCAGCAGCGAGAGGGGCAGCTCCTACAATGAGCAGTTCTTC	CASSERGSSYNEQFF
once	TRBV29-1	TRBJ1-2	NA	TGCAGCGGGGTCCTGGGGAGGGGGAATGGCTACACCTTC	CSGVLGRGNGYTF
NA	TRBV7-2	TRBJ2-1	NA	TGTGCCAGCAGCTTACCTTGGGGAAGTCCTAATTATGAGCAGTTCTTC	CASSLPWGSPNYEQFF
NA	TRBV6-1	TRBJ2-7	NA	TGTGCCAGCAGTGAAACGTACGAGCAGTACTTC	CASSETYEQYF
few	TRBV19	TRBJ1-2	NA	TGTGCCAGTAGTCCCTCGGGCGGGAACTATGGCTACACCTTC	CASSPSGGNYGYTF
NA	TRBV19	TRBJ2-1	NA	TGTGCCACCTCCCCCAATGAGCAGTTCTTC	CATSPNEQFF
NA	TRBV6-1	TRBJ2-1	NA	TGTGCCAGTCTAGGTGGGGTTTTCTACAATGAGCAGTTCTTC	CASLGGVFYNEQFF
NA	TRBV6-6	TRBJ1-5	NA	TGTGCCAGCAGTTACATAATAGGAAAGGGCAGTCAGCCCCAGCATTTT	CASSYIIGKGSQPQHF
once	TRBV10-3	TRBJ2-1	TRBD1	TGTGCCATCAGGGGGACAGGGTTCTACAATGAGCAGTTCTTC	CAIRGTGFYNEQFF
NA	TRBV28	TRBJ2-3	NA	TGTGCCGTGGTGCAGGACGCTAGCACAGATACGCAGTATTTT	CAVVQDASTDTQYF
NA	TRBV7-2	TRBJ1-5	NA	TGTGCCAGCAGCAAAGAAGGGGAGAGCAATCAGCCCCAGCATTTT	CASSKEGESNQPQHF
NA	TRBV6-1	TRBJ1-2	TRBD1	TGTGCCAGCAGGCTGGGACAGGGGAACTATGGCTACACCTTC	CASRLGQGNYGYTF
NA	TRBV19	TRBJ1-1	NA	TGTGCCAGTACCTTAGGGAATTTGCACACTGAAGCTTTCTTT	CASTLGNLHTEAFF
once	TRBV4-1	TRBJ2-3	TRBD2	TGCGCCAGCAGCCATACTAGCGGGAGGGCCCCAGATACGCAGTATTTT	CASSHTSGRAPDTQYF
few	TRBV20-1	TRBJ2-3	NA	TGCAGTGCTAGGAGCACAGATACGCAGTATTTT	CSARSTDTQYF
NA	TRBV6-1	TRBJ2-1	NA	TGTGCCAGCAACGAGCCGGGACGCAGGTACAATGAGCAGTTCTTC	CASNEPGRRYNEQFF
NA	TRBV6-6	TRBJ2-7	NA	TGTGCCAGCAGTTATGAGTACTCCTACGAGCAGTACTTC	CASSYEYSYEQYF
NA	TRBV5-1	TRBJ1-5	NA	TGCGCCAGCAGCTTGGGGGGTTATAGCAATCAGCCCCAGCATTTT	CASSLGGYSNQPQHF
NA	TRBV5-1	TRBJ2-3	TRBD2	TGCGCCAGCTCCGGGCGGGGGGATGATACGCAGTATTTT	CASSGRGDDTQYF
NA	TRBV7-3	TRBJ2-4	NA	TGTGCCAGCAGCTTGCTACAAAGGGGAGACATTCAGTACTTC	CASSLLQRGDIQYF
NA	TRBV6-5	TRBJ1-1	NA	TGTGCCAGCAGTGCCGGGTGGGGGGCCACTGAAGCTTTCTTT	CASSAGWGATEAFF
NA	TRBV27	TRBJ2-7	NA	TGTGCCGGATTCACCCCCAGGAACTCCTACGAGCAGTACTTC	CAGFTPRNSYEQYF
NA	TRBV7-9	TRBJ2-7	NA	TGTGCCAGCAGCTTAGTGTTCGGACACCGGACATCCGAGCAGTACTTC	CASSLVFGHRTSEQYF
once	TRBV27	TRBJ1-2	NA	TGTGCCAGCAGTGATTTTGGAGGGGGAGGTGGCTACACCTTC	CASSDFGGGGGYTF
NA	TRBV2	TRBJ1-4	TRBD1	TGTGCCAGCAGTACAGGGGGCTGGGAAAAACTGTTTTTT	CASSTGGWEKLFF
NA	TRBV2	TRBJ2-5	NA	TGTGCCAGCGGCATTGAGACCCAGTACTTC	CASGIETQYF
NA	TRBV5-8	TRBJ2-1	NA	TGTGCCAGCAGCTTGGGCCCTGTCTCCTACAATGAGCAGTTCTTC	CASSLGPVSYNEQFF
NA	TRBV7-7	TRBJ1-2	TRBD1	TGTGCTAGCAGCGGAGACGGACAGGCCTGTGGAGACTATGGCTACACCTTC	CASSGDGQACGDYGYTF
NA	TRBV7-6	TRBJ2-5	NA	TGTGCCAGCAGCTTAACACGGGCGGAGACCCAGTACTTC	CASSLTRAETQYF
NA	TRBV11-2	TRBJ2-3	TRBD2	TGTGCCAGCAGCTACGGGACTACCACAGATACGCAGTATTTT	CASSYGTTTDTQYF
NA	TRBV19	TRBJ2-2	NA	TGTGCCAGTAGTCCACCCGGAAGAAACACCGGGGAGCTGTTTTTT	CASSPPGRNTGELFF
NA	TRBV30	TRBJ2-7	TRBD1	TGTGCCTGGGGAACCGGGACAGGGCTCTACGAGCAGTACTTC	CAWGTGTGLYEQYF
NA	TRBV14	TRBJ2-5	NA	TGTGCCAGCAGCCACGAGACCGGAGCCCAGTACTTC	CASSHETGAQYF
NA	TRBV10-3	TRBJ2-3	NA	TGTGCCATCGGGCCGGAGGACTACCCTCCAACGCAGTATTTT	CAIGPEDYPPTQYF
once	TRBV27	TRBJ1-6	NA	TGTGCCAGCAGTTTACCGGACAGATTTTCACCCCTCCACTTT	CASSLPDRFSPLHF
NA	TRBV5-1	TRBJ2-1	NA	TGCGCCAGCAGCTTGAACAACTACAATGAGCAGTTCTTC	CASSLNNYNEQFF
NA	TRBV19	TRBJ1-4	NA	TGTGCCAGTAGTATGCGGGGGACTAATGAAAAACTGTTTTTT	CASSMRGTNEKLFF